The 20 T cell receptor beta chains below all came from one sample that was sequenced in a study of T cells in tumors after PD-1 blockade. This table comes from immunoSEQ multiplex PCR, and its TCRdb copy is limited to in-frame clones, with some not included. This sample has about 60,000 clones, with under 80% found just once. The specimen was PBMCs, collected after anti-PD-1 treatment. The source is a human donor with basal cell carcinoma.

The genes are TRBV6-5 and TRBJ2-5, with 10 bases lining up with TRBD2. Germline values: CDR1 MNHEY, CDR2 SVGAGI. Germline trimming cut 5 bases from V and 1 base from J; bases unmatched to any gene: 4. This CDR3 region has 15 residues. The CDR3 here is CASSPLAGAQETQYF. Written as DNA, the CDR3 is TGTGCCAGCAGTCCCCTAGCGGGGGCCCAAGAGACCCAGTACTTC.

V is TRBV19 and J is TRBJ1-3, with D tentatively TRBD1 (5 bases). The CDR3 length is 16 residues. Trimming took off 9 bases at V and 0 bases at J, with 18 bases between the two ends. CDR1 is LNHDA, CDR2 SQIVND, per germline (reference sequence). This CDR3 reads CASRDPLLFSGNTIYF. The CDR3, as DNA: TGTGCCAGCCGGGACCCCCTGTTATTCTCTGGAAACACCATATATTTT.

This chain links TRBV6-5 with TRBJ2-7; 13 bases agree with TRBD2. Germline CDR1 MNHEY, CDR2 SVGAGI. The CDR3 length is 14 residues. Losses at the gene ends were 5 bases for V and 8 bases for J; bases not matched to a gene: 6. The CDR3 protein is CASSPGLAGAKQYF. CDR3 nucleotides: TGTGCCAGCAGTCCCGGACTAGCGGGGGCAAAGCAGTACTTC.

The rearrangement uses TRBV5-5 and TRBJ2-1; tentatively, D is TRBD1 (5 bases). The CDR3 is made up of 16 amino acids. The germline gives CDR1 SGHKS, CDR2 YYEKEE (reference sequence). Trimming took 3 bases from V and 4 from J, leaving 17 bases between them. The CDR3 nucleotides read TGTGCCAGCAGCTCCCATCCCCCGACAGATTACAATGAGCAGTTCTTC. Translated, it gives CASSSHPPTDYNEQFF.

This clone was picked up a small number of times. V gene TRBV5-1 combines with J gene TRBJ2-5; no clear D. The ends were cut back, 8 bases at V and 5 bases at J, with 19 bases in the middle. This CDR3 has 14 residues. Germline CDR1 and CDR2: SGHRS and YFSETQ. The CDR3 loop reads CASCDPPITETQYF. The CDR3 coding sequence is TGCGCCAGTTGCGACCCCCCGATCACGGAGACCCAGTACTTC.

This clone has just a few counts. CDR3 loop: CSVLQGMDQPQHF. The CDR3 coding sequence is TGCAGCGTGTTACAGGGTATGGATCAGCCCCAGCATTTT. The genes are TRBV29-1 and TRBJ1-5; tentatively, D is TRBD1 (6 bases). Germline CDR1 SQVTM, CDR2 ANQGSEA. The V and J ends lost 6 bases and 5 bases respectively, with 14 bases between them. The CDR3 consists of 13 residues.

The chain recombines TRBV2 with TRBJ1-1; possibly TRBD1 for D (6 bases). With 6 bases removed from V and 2 bases from J, the gap between germline ends came to 16 bases. Germline V gene sequence: CDR1 SNHLY, CDR2 FYNNEI. The CDR3 runs 15 residues. DNA of the CDR3: TGTGCCAGCAGGGGTTACTCCGGGACAAACACTGAAGCTTTCTTT. This translates into CASRGYSGTNTEAFF.

This clone came up once. As DNA, the CDR3 is TGTGCCAGTAGTATCTCAGCGGGGGTGGCAGATACGCAGTATTTT. As protein: CASSISAGVADTQYF. This chain links TRBV19 with TRBJ2-3; TRBD2 matches at 8 bases. Germline V lookup: CDR1 LNHDA, CDR2 SQIVND (reference sequence). V shed 3 bases, J shed 4 bases, and the junction held 6 bases outside the gene matches. CDR3 length: 15 amino acids. The variable domain in full, completed from reference TRBV19 and TRBJ2-3, reads DGGITQSPKYLFRKEGQNVTLSCEQNLNHDAMYWYRQDPGQGLRLIYYSQIVNDFQKGDIAEGYSVSREKKESFPLTVTSAQKNPTAFYLCASSISAGVADTQYFGPGTRLTVL.

Turning to this clone: Germline is not matched at one junction end, which may reflect a read error. This rearrangement joins TRBV5-1 to TRBJ2-7, with 7 nucleotides matching TRBD2. The CDR3 has 17 amino acids. Germline CDR1 SGHRS, CDR2 YFSETQ. The CDR3, as DNA: TGCGCCCGCAGCTTTGGGGGGGGACGAACCCCGGCCTACGAGCAGTACTTC. It yields the protein CARSFGGGRTPAYEQYF. Combining the CDR3 with reference TRBV5-1 and TRBJ2-7 gives the whole variable domain KAGVTQTPRYLIKTRGQQVTLSCSPISGHRSVSWYQQTPGQGLQFLFEYFSETQRNKGNFPGRFSGRQFSNSRSEMNVSTLELGDSALYLCARSFGGGRTPAYEQYFGPGTRLTVT.

The J gene is TRBJ2-7, the V gene TRBV10-1; 8 bases are shared with TRBD1. This CDR3 has 13 residues. With 6 bases clipped from V and 3 bases from J, the junction kept 4 bases outside the gene matches. Germline CDR1 WNHNN, CDR2 SYGVQD (reference sequence). The DNA for the CDR3 is TGCGCCAGCAGGGCAGGGGGCATCTACGAGCAGTACTTC. Its protein is CASRAGGIYEQYF.

The sample holds one count of this clone. The CDR3 spells CASSPRRGDLNTEAFF. CDR3 nucleotides: TGTGCCAGCAGCCCCCGGCGGGGGGATTTGAACACTGAAGCTTTCTTT. The chain combines TRBV5-4 with TRBJ1-1, with D maybe TRBD1 (5 bases). Germline lookup yields CDR1 SGHNT and CDR2 YYREEE (reference sequence). Trimming left V 4 bases short and J 0 bases short, with 16 bases between. The CDR3 covers 16 residues. Based on the CDR3 plus reference TRBV5-4 and TRBJ1-1, the full variable domain is ETGVTQSPTHLIKTRGQQVTLRCSSQSGHNTVSWYQQALGQGPQFIFQYYREEENGRGNFPPRFSGLQFPNYSSELNVNALELDDSALYLCASSPRRGDLNTEAFFGQGTRLTVV.

The chain uses TRBV5-8 and TRBJ2-4, with unresolved D. Germline assignment: CDR1 SGHTS and CDR2 YDEGEE. The V gene lost 0 bases and the J gene lost 3 bases, with 13 bases spanning the gap. The CDR3 consists of 16 residues. The CDR3 sequence is CASSLDWMSVKNIQYF. CDR3 nucleotide sequence: TGTGCCAGCAGCTTGGATTGGATGAGTGTCAAAAACATTCAGTACTTC.

The chain carries TRBV18 and TRBJ2-7, with 11 bases that match TRBD1. V shed 5 bases and J 6 bases; nucleotides not matched to a gene: 3. The germline V gene has CDR1 KGHSH and CDR2 LQKENI. The CDR3 contains 13 residues. CDR3 protein: CASSIGTGGEQYF. CDR3 coding DNA: TGTGCCAGCTCAATTGGGACAGGGGGCGAGCAGTACTTC.

On this clone: The junction departs from germline at one end; a sequencing error may be responsible. The chain has TRBV7-2 and TRBJ1-6; TRBD1 might be the D (5 bases). The CDR3 sequence is 16 residues long. Germline V gene data show CDR1 as SGHTA and CDR2 as FQGNSA. CDR3 in amino acids: CASTATGTYPFSPFHF. CDR3 in DNA: TGTGCCAGCACCGCAACCGGGACCTATCCTTTTTCACCCTTCCACTTT.

The chain carries TRBV12-5 and TRBJ2-3; TRBD2 matches at 9 bases. After removal of 0 bases from V and 4 bases from J, the junction contained 14 bases not matched to a gene. Looked up from germline, CDR1 is LGHNT and CDR2 is FRNRAP. This CDR3 has 19 amino acids. The CDR3 DNA sequence: TGTGCTAGTGGTTTGGTAATCGCGGGGGGGCCTCGGTTCTCAGATACGCAGTATTTT. Translating it yields CASGLVIAGGPRFSDTQYF.

This clone was observed a few times. J is TRBJ1-5 and V is TRBV6-5; D is unresolved. V lost 2 bases to trimming and J lost 4 bases, with 6 bases between them. The CDR3 contains 13 residues. Germline CDR1 reads MNHEY; CDR2 reads SVGAGI. The CDR3 is CASSYDGNQPQHF. Written as DNA, the CDR3 is TGTGCCAGCAGTTACGACGGGAATCAGCCCCAGCATTTT.

In DNA form, the CDR3 reads TGTGCCAGCAGCATAACTAGCGGGGGGGCCAAAAATGAGCAGTTCTTC. This gives the protein CASSITSGGAKNEQFF. The V call is TRBV7-2, the J call TRBJ2-1; 13 positions agree with TRBD2. The trim removed 5 bases at V and 7 bases at J, leaving 8 bases unmatched. Germline V gives CDR1 SGHTA, CDR2 FQGNSA. CDR3 length: 16 amino acids.

The V call is TRBV28, the J call TRBJ1-2, with D possibly matching TRBD1 (6 bases). The CDR3 contains 14 residues. The germline V gene encodes CDR1 MDHEN and CDR2 SYDVKM. V was cut by 6 bases and J by 6 bases, with 17 bases left in between. The CDR3 nucleotides read TGTGCCAGCAGACCTACAGGGAATAAGGATGGCTACACCTTC. It codes for CASRPTGNKDGYTF.

The chain recombines TRBV5-8 with TRBJ1-4, with D tentatively TRBD1 (6 bases). Germline-derived CDR1 and CDR2 are SGHTS and YDEGEE. V lost 4 bases, J lost 7 bases, and 14 bases lay in between. CDR3 size: 14 residues. The CDR3 coding sequence is TGTGCCAGCAGCCAAACGGGAGGGGGTGAAAAACTGTTTTTT. It yields the protein CASSQTGGGEKLFF.

The V gene is TRBV27, the J gene TRBJ2-7; no clear D. Germline CDR1 reads MNHEY; CDR2 reads SMNVEV (reference sequence). The germline V and J ends were trimmed by 6 bases and 4 bases, with 16 bases remaining between them. This CDR3 has 14 amino acids. CDR3 in DNA: TGTGCCAGCAGCCCTTGGGCTAGAGCTTACGAGCAGTACTTC. Translated: CASSPWARAYEQYF.